One sample yielded the 16 T cell receptor beta chains listed below, sequenced in a study of low-dose radiotherapy and immunotherapy resistance in tumors. TRAV and TRBV primers primed cDNA for both TCRalpha and TCRbeta. The authors ran about 20 PCR cycles to amplify TCRs with a constant-region primer and V-primer adapter. MiXCR, applied by TCRdb to the reads, yields one record per CDR3 protein. This repertoire shows about 60,000 distinct CDR3 sequences, less than 25% found once; its top ten account for just over 5.5%. Documented time point: before trial treatment. This specimen was PBMCs, taken before treatment. The receptor source for this set is a male donor with prostate cancer.

V gene TRBV7-8 combines with J gene TRBJ2-7; 11 bases agree with TRBD1. Germline V gene lookup returns CDR1 SGHVS and CDR2 FQNEAQ. The CDR3 is 16 residues long. V was pared by 1 base and J by 4 bases, with 6 bases of the junction left unmatched. CDR3 bases: TGTGCCAGCAGCTTAGAAGAAGGGACAGGGGGTTACGAGCAGTACTTC. As protein: CASSLEEGTGGYEQYF.

This clonotype occurred many times. The V call is TRBV19, the J call TRBJ1-1; D gene uncertain. This CDR3 region has 13 residues. CDR1 and CDR2 (germline): LNHDA, SQIVND (reference sequence). The V and J ends lost 8 bases and 0 bases respectively, with 10 bases between them. In nucleotides, the CDR3 is TGTGCCAGTGCCGGGGTCCTGAACACTGAAGCTTTCTTT. Translation: CASAGVLNTEAFF. The full variable domain, with the rest looked up from reference TRBV19 and TRBJ1-1, is DGGITQSPKYLFRKEGQNVTLSCEQNLNHDAMYWYRQDPGQGLRLIYYSQIVNDFQKGDIAEGYSVSREKKESFPLTVTSAQKNPTAFYLCASAGVLNTEAFFGQGTRLTVV.

This clonotype was counted ten times or more. The CDR3 bases are TGTGCCAGCAGACGACAGGGGGCGCTTACAGATACGCAGTATTTT. This codes for CASRRQGALTDTQYF. The chain is built from TRBV6-5 and TRBJ2-3, with 10 bases fitting TRBD1. With V trimmed by 6 bases and J by 3 bases, 6 bases remained unmatched. This CDR3 has 15 residues. CDR1 is MNHEY, CDR2 SVGAGI, per germline.

This clonotype was picked up many times. The chain combines TRBV2 with TRBJ2-7; 10 positions match TRBD1. The V gene end was trimmed by 7 bases and the J gene end by 2 bases; junction bases not matched to a gene: 8. Germline V lookup: CDR1 SNHLY, CDR2 FYNNEI. The CDR3 covers 15 residues. The CDR3, as DNA: TGTGCCAGCACCACCTCCGGGACAGGGGCCTACGAGCAGTACTTC. It encodes CASTTSGTGAYEQYF.

The chain recombines TRBV5-6 with TRBJ1-1; perhaps TRBD1 as D (6 bases). Germline V gene sequence: CDR1 SGHDT, CDR2 YYEEEE. Trimming took 4 bases from V and 10 from J, leaving 14 bases between them. The CDR3 covers 12 residues. As DNA, the CDR3 is TGTGCCAGCAGCGTGGCCTGGGGGCGAGCTTTCTTT. Its translation: CASSVAWGRAFF.

This clonotype was found many times. One end of the junction fails to match germline, which may point to a read error. The chain recombines TRBV5-1 with TRBJ2-7, with 8 bases that match TRBD1. CDR1 SGHRS and CDR2 YFSETQ come from the germline V gene. The CDR3 covers 18 residues. The CDR3 nucleotides read TGCGCCGGCAGCTTGGCCGGACAGGGAAATATTGGCCTCTACGAGCAGTACTTC. Translated, it gives CAGSLAGQGNIGLYEQYF.

This clonotype was picked up many times. V and J are TRBV20-1 and TRBJ2-3; 8 nucleotides agree with TRBD2. The CDR3 spans 15 residues. J was trimmed by 2 bases and V by 1 base; bases with no gene match: 5. Germline V CDR1 and CDR2: DFQATT, SNEGSKA (reference sequence). CDR3 loop: CSARVPSGFTDTQYF. The CDR3 nucleotides read TGCAGTGCTAGAGTTCCTAGCGGGTTCACAGATACGCAGTATTTT.

This chain connects TRBV27 to TRBJ2-1; no clear D gene. The CDR3 is 13 amino acids. Trimming took off 2 bases at V and 12 bases at J, with 14 bases between the two ends. The germline CDR1 and CDR2 sequences are MNHEY and SMNVEV (reference sequence). DNA for the CDR3: TGTGCCAGCAGTTTAGAGCCCCTTCAAAGGCAGTTCTTC. Translation: CASSLEPLQRQFF.

This clonotype was counted ten times or more. The rearrangement joins TRBV28 to TRBJ2-7; D unresolved. V lost 2 bases to trimming and J lost 0 bases, with 8 bases between them. Germline CDR1 is MDHEN and CDR2 is SYDVKM. The CDR3 is made up of 14 amino acids. In DNA form, the CDR3 reads TGTGCCAGCAGTTTAAACCCCTTCTCCTACGAGCAGTACTTC. The encoded protein is CASSLNPFSYEQYF.

This clonotype was detected many times. This chain uses TRBV20-1 with TRBJ2-7; 7 bases line up with TRBD1. Germline loops: CDR1 DFQATT, CDR2 SNEGSKA (reference sequence). V lost 1 base, J lost 3 bases, and 9 bases stayed unmatched. This CDR3 has 15 amino acids. The CDR3 sequence: CSARVVGQASYEQYF. CDR3 sequence (DNA): TGCAGTGCTAGAGTAGTCGGACAGGCAAGCTACGAGCAGTACTTC.

This clonotype showed up many times. The rearrangement links TRBV5-1 to TRBJ1-2; possibly TRBD1 for D (5 bases). V was shortened by 1 base and J by 8 bases, with 9 bases between the two germline ends. In germline, CDR1 is SGHRS, CDR2 YFSETQ. The CDR3 is 12 residues long. This CDR3 is CASSLTGGGYTF. Written as DNA, the CDR3 is TGCGCCAGCAGCTTGACAGGAGGGGGCTACACCTTC.

This clonotype was picked up many times. The rearrangement joins TRBV29-1 to TRBJ2-3, with 11 bases matching TRBD2. J gave up 1 base and V 3 bases, and 3 bases lay outside the gene matches. The CDR3 runs to 15 residues. Germline CDR1 SQVTM, CDR2 ANQGSEA. The CDR3 sequence is CSVDGTSGGTDTQYF. CDR3 sequence (DNA): TGCAGCGTTGACGGGACTAGCGGTGGCACAGATACGCAGTATTTT.

This clonotype was seen many times. The rearrangement uses TRBV19 and TRBJ2-5; D uncertain. In germline, CDR1 is LNHDA, CDR2 SQIVND (reference sequence). The V end lost 2 bases, the J end lost 2 bases, and 6 bases lay between the germline ends. This CDR3 has 13 residues. CDR3 nucleotide sequence: TGTGCCAGTAGTATACGTGAACAAGAGACCCAGTACTTC. This encodes CASSIREQETQYF.

This clonotype was seen ten or more times. The V gene is TRBV18, the J gene TRBJ2-5; maybe TRBD1 (6 bases). The CDR3 totals 13 residues. CDR1 is KGHSH, CDR2 LQKENI, per germline. V lost 4 bases to trimming and J lost 3 bases, with 9 bases between them. CDR3 in amino acids: CASSRDTEETQYF. The CDR3 nucleotides are TGTGCCAGCTCACGGGACACAGAAGAGACCCAGTACTTC.

This clonotype was counted at least ten times. This chain links TRBV4-2 with TRBJ2-1; no clear D gene. CDR1 LGHNA and CDR2 YNFKEQ come from the germline V gene. The length of the CDR3 is 12 residues. Trimming took 4 bases from V and 5 from J, leaving 6 bases between them. The CDR3 region is CASSPQNNEQFF. The DNA of the CDR3 is TGTGCCAGCAGCCCTCAAAACAATGAGCAGTTCTTC.

This clonotype was recorded many times. This sequence joins TRBV7-2 and TRBJ1-3; 7 nucleotides match TRBD1. V was pared by 5 bases and J by 0 bases, with 7 bases of the junction left unmatched. The CDR3 contains 16 residues. Germline V CDR1 and CDR2: SGHTA, FQGNSA. The CDR3 DNA sequence: TGTGCCAGCAGCCCCGGACAGGTCAGCTCTGGAAACACCATATATTTT. Translation gives CASSPGQVSSGNTIYF.